This T cell receptor beta chain was captured by sequencing in a study of T cell responses to AZD1222 COVID-19 vaccine. Broader study findings: Spike-wide vaccine-associated CD4 TCRs dominated at 160-218 and 743-854.

Germline lookup yields CDR1 SGHKS and CDR2 YYEKEE (reference sequence). The CDR3 is 15 residues long. With V trimmed by 0 bases and J by 4 bases, 5 bases remained unmatched. The repertoire was sequenced with immunoSEQ multiplex PCR; TCRdb's copy has only in-frame clones and lacks some. This sample has 170,000 or so clones, with 80% to 90% found just once. A remark on this clone: As yet, its antigen is unknown.

V gene TRBV5-5 combines with J gene TRBJ1-1; the match to TRBD1 covers 8 bases. This specimen consisted of peripheral blood, obtained 28 days after the second AZD1222 dose. The TCR comes from an adult who received the AZD1222 COVID-19 vaccine. CDR3 sequence (DNA): TGTGCCAGCAGCTTGGTTCAGGGGGCGAGCACTGAAGCTTTCTTT. Translation gives CASSLVQGASTEAFF.